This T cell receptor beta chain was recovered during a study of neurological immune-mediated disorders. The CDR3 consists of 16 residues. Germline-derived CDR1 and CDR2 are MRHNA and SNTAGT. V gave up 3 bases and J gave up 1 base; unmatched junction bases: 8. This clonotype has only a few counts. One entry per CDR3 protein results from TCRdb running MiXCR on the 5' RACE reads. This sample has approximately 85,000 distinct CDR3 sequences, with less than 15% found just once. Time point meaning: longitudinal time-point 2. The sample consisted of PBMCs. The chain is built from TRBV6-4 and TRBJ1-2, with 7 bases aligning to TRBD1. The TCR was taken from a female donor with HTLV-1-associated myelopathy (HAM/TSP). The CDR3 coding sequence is TGTGCCAGCAGTGAGTCGACAGGGCGTGATAACTATGGCTACACCTTC. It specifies CASSESTGRDNYGYTF.